This T cell receptor beta chain stems from a study of T cells in Graves' hyperthyroidism and ophthalmopathy. From RNA transcripts, TCR beta CDR3 regions were amplified. Primed by the HTBI set, a first-round RT-PCR was run on the TCR CDR3. TCRdb re-analysed the multiplex PCR reads in MiXCR, keeping a single row per CDR3 protein. This sample has approximately 700,000 distinct CDR3 sequences, with 16% found just once. This clonotype was observed a few times. Trimming pared 7 bases from V and 4 bases from J, leaving 14 bases between. This CDR3 spans 14 amino acids. Germline CDR1 LNHNV, CDR2 YYDKDF (reference sequence). Hyperthyroidism was newly diagnosed in patients aged 18 to 65 (duration under 2 months).

The receptor comes from a man aged 18 to 30 with Graves' hyperthyroidism. This sequence joins TRBV15 and TRBJ2-1; D perhaps matches TRBD2 (5 bases). Sequencing was performed on blood. The CDR3 region is CATKKRSSYNEQFF. CDR3 DNA sequence: TGTGCCACCAAGAAGCGGTCTTCTTACAATGAGCAGTTCTTC.